The rows below give T cell receptor beta chains drawn from one sample of a study of cytomegalovirus exposure and HLA in healthy donors. Here immunoSEQ multiplex PCR was the method, and the copy in TCRdb shows in-frame clones only, minus some. The repertoire includes 190,000 or so clones, less than 85% of them detected once, and about 0.7% sits in the top ten. The sequenced material came from PBMCs. These receptor sequences come from a boy aged 5-17 years in good health and CMV-seronegative. Both conserved end residues are part of each CDR3. Fields, in order: CDR3 length, D gene, clone size, J gene, V gene, CDR3 protein, CDR3 DNA. The D gene is left open where the match is weak. Size values are once, few and many counts, or a class for expanded clones, and some rows have none.

length: 16; D: TRBD1; size: .; J: TRBJ2-3; V: TRBV7-9; CDR3: CSSSLRDSVRTDTQYF; DNA: TGTTCCAGCAGTCTCCGGGACAGCGTTCGCACAGATACGCAGTATTTT
length: 16; D: TRBD2; size: .; J: TRBJ2-1; V: TRBV6-1; CDR3: CASSEEASGGYNEQFF; DNA: TGTGCCAGCAGTGAAGAGGCTAGCGGGGGCTACAATGAGCAGTTCTTC
length: 17; D: .; size: .; J: TRBJ2-1; V: TRBV5-8; CDR3: CASSLRGHSSSYNEQFF; DNA: TGTGCCAGCAGCTTGCGGGGACACTCGAGCTCCTACAATGAGCAGTTCTTC
length: 14; D: .; size: once; J: TRBJ2-4; V: TRBV2; CDR3: CASGDWGSKNIQYF; DNA: TGTGCCAGCGGGGACTGGGGGTCCAAAAACATTCAGTACTTC
length: 18; D: .; size: .; J: TRBJ2-5; V: TRBV27; CDR3: CASSPLSYTGVSGETQYF; DNA: TGTGCCAGCAGTCCCCTCTCCTACACGGGAGTATCAGGAGAGACCCAGTACTTC
length: 16; D: TRBD1; size: .; J: TRBJ1-5; V: TRBV6-1; CDR3: CASSASRDRINQPQHF; DNA: TGTGCCAGCAGTGCGTCCCGGGACAGGATCAATCAGCCCCAGCATTTT
length: 14; D: .; size: .; J: TRBJ2-5; V: TRBV9; CDR3: CASSVGGRGETQYF; DNA: TGTGCCAGCAGCGTCGGGGGGCGAGGAGAGACCCAGTACTTC
length: 13; D: TRBD1; size: .; J: TRBJ1-1; V: TRBV5-6; CDR3: CASSGTANTEAFF; DNA: TGTGCCAGCAGCGGGACAGCAAACACTGAAGCTTTCTTT
length: 14; D: .; size: .; J: TRBJ2-2; V: TRBV27; CDR3: CASRIFTGTEELFF; DNA: TGTGCCAGCAGAATTTTCACAGGGACCGAGGAGCTGTTTTTT
length: 14; D: TRBD1; size: .; J: TRBJ1-4; V: TRBV18; CDR3: CASSRGQGNEKLFF; DNA: TGTGCCAGCTCACGGGGACAGGGGAATGAAAAACTGTTTTTT
length: 15; D: TRBD1; size: .; J: TRBJ2-7; V: TRBV6-1; CDR3: CASSVDRGRAYEQYF; DNA: TGTGCCAGCTCGGTGGACAGGGGACGGGCCTACGAGCAGTACTTC
length: 19; D: TRBD2; size: few; J: TRBJ2-1; V: TRBV7-2; CDR3: CASSVPGLAGGRLNNEQFF; DNA: TGTGCCAGCAGCGTCCCGGGACTAGCGGGGGGGCGGTTGAACAATGAGCAGTTCTTC
length: 14; D: .; size: .; J: TRBJ2-3; V: TRBV28; CDR3: CAIAVREYPDTQYF; DNA: TGTGCCATCGCGGTCCGGGAGTACCCAGATACGCAGTATTTT
length: 14; D: .; size: .; J: TRBJ2-5; V: TRBV9; CDR3: CASSVGGWLGTQYF; DNA: TGTGCCAGCAGCGTAGGAGGATGGTTGGGGACCCAGTACTTC
length: 14; D: TRBD2; size: few; J: TRBJ2-1; V: TRBV30; CDR3: CAWGKRGGNNEQFF; DNA: TGTGCCTGGGGCAAGCGGGGGGGGAACAATGAGCAGTTCTTC
length: 15; D: .; size: .; J: TRBJ1-3; V: TRBV6-5; CDR3: CASRPNTVSGNTIYF; DNA: TGTGCCAGCAGACCCAATACAGTCTCTGGAAACACCATATATTTT
length: 17; D: .; size: .; J: TRBJ1-1; V: TRBV5-1; CDR3: CASSFRFAAGGNTEAFF; DNA: TGCGCCAGCAGCTTTCGGTTCGCGGCAGGAGGGAACACTGAAGCTTTCTTT
length: 15; D: TRBD2; size: .; J: TRBJ2-7; V: TRBV4-3; CDR3: CASSQGTSGRYEQYF; DNA: TGCGCCAGCAGCCAAGGGACTAGCGGGAGGTACGAGCAGTACTTC
length: 15; D: .; size: .; J: TRBJ1-1; V: TRBV4-3; CDR3: CASSPNGGVGTEAFF; DNA: TGCGCCAGCAGCCCCAACGGGGGGGTCGGCACTGAAGCTTTCTTT
length: 17; D: .; size: .; J: TRBJ2-5; V: TRBV15; CDR3: CATSTYGTGDLWETQYF; DNA: TGTGCCACCAGCACATACGGAACGGGAGACCTATGGGAGACCCAGTACTTC
length: 15; D: TRBD2; size: .; J: TRBJ2-7; V: TRBV5-1; CDR3: CASSSAGGPRNEQYF; DNA: TGCGCCAGCAGCAGCGCGGGAGGGCCGAGGAACGAGCAGTACTTC
length: 17; D: .; size: .; J: TRBJ1-1; V: TRBV7-9; CDR3: CASIPDRDPTGDTEAFF; DNA: TGTGCCAGCATCCCAGACCGCGATCCTACGGGTGACACTGAAGCTTTCTTT
length: 15; D: .; size: once; J: TRBJ1-6; V: TRBV9; CDR3: CASSVARTDNSPLHF; DNA: TGTGCCAGCAGCGTAGCTCGGACAGATAATTCACCCCTCCACTTT
length: 15; D: TRBD1; size: .; J: TRBJ1-3; V: TRBV19; CDR3: CASRDRRLAGNTIYF; DNA: TGTGCCAGCAGGGACAGGAGACTGGCTGGAAACACCATATATTTT
length: 18; D: .; size: .; J: TRBJ1-1; V: TRBV9; CDR3: CASTFIHREGLGNTEAFF; DNA: TGTGCCAGCACCTTTATCCACAGGGAGGGATTGGGGAACACTGAAGCTTTCTTT
length: 17; D: TRBD2; size: few; J: TRBJ2-1; V: TRBV5-1; CDR3: CASSFTSGTTLLNEQFF; DNA: TGCGCCAGCAGCTTTACTAGCGGGACGACCTTGTTGAATGAGCAGTTCTTC
length: 13; D: .; size: .; J: TRBJ2-3; V: TRBV4-2; CDR3: CASSQGSADTQYF; DNA: TGTGCCAGCAGCCAAGGTAGCGCAGATACGCAGTATTTT
length: 17; D: TRBD2; size: .; J: TRBJ2-1; V: TRBV5-4; CDR3: CASSRTSGREGRNEQFF; DNA: TGTGCCAGCAGTCGGACTAGCGGGAGGGAGGGTCGGAATGAGCAGTTCTTC
length: 15; D: .; size: .; J: TRBJ2-5; V: TRBV5-1; CDR3: CASSLDQLDKETQYF; DNA: TGCGCCAGCAGCTTGGATCAACTAGATAAAGAGACCCAGTACTTC
length: 12; D: .; size: .; J: TRBJ2-7; V: TRBV5-6; CDR3: CASSLTGYEQYF; DNA: TGTGCCAGCAGCTTGACAGGCTACGAGCAGTACTTC
length: 15; D: TRBD2; size: few; J: TRBJ2-5; V: TRBV11-3; CDR3: CASSGSGRFLGTQYF; DNA: TGTGCCAGCAGCGGTAGCGGGAGGTTCTTGGGGACCCAGTACTTC
length: 14; D: .; size: .; J: TRBJ1-3; V: TRBV7-2; CDR3: CASGPGLSGNTIYF; DNA: TGTGCCAGCGGCCCCGGACTCTCTGGAAACACCATATATTTT
length: 14; D: .; size: .; J: TRBJ1-4; V: TRBV19; CDR3: CASSTPGLREKLFF; DNA: TGTGCCAGTAGTACCCCAGGGCTCCGAGAAAAACTGTTTTTT
length: 15; D: TRBD2; size: .; J: TRBJ2-2; V: TRBV19; CDR3: CASSISGGHTGELFF; DNA: TGTGCCAGTAGTATCTCGGGGGGGCACACCGGGGAGCTGTTTTTT
length: 14; D: .; size: .; J: TRBJ2-3; V: TRBV9; CDR3: CASSVDGHPDTQYF; DNA: TGTGCCAGCAGCGTAGACGGACATCCAGATACGCAGTATTTT
length: 14; D: .; size: .; J: TRBJ1-1; V: TRBV4-2; CDR3: CASSREGSNTEAFF; DNA: TGTGCCAGCAGCCGGGAGGGATCGAACACTGAAGCTTTCTTT
length: 15; D: TRBD2; size: few; J: TRBJ2-2; V: TRBV5-4; CDR3: CASTKPGLATGELFF; DNA: TGTGCCAGCACCAAACCGGGACTAGCCACCGGGGAGCTGTTTTTT
length: 15; D: .; size: .; J: TRBJ2-2; V: TRBV9; CDR3: CASSVALPNTGELFF; DNA: TGTGCCAGCAGCGTAGCCCTCCCGAACACCGGGGAGCTGTTTTTT
length: 13; D: .; size: .; J: TRBJ1-5; V: TRBV11-3; CDR3: CASSLAGGQPQHF; DNA: TGTGCCAGCAGCTTAGCAGGAGGTCAGCCCCAGCATTTT
length: 16; D: TRBD2; size: .; J: TRBJ2-6; V: TRBV5-4; CDR3: CASSPGGVWEANVLTF; DNA: TGTGCCAGCAGCCCCGGGGGGGTTTGGGAGGCCAACGTCCTGACTTTC
length: 15; D: .; size: .; J: TRBJ2-1; V: TRBV10-3; CDR3: CAINPAGPSYNEQFF; DNA: TGTGCCATCAATCCGGCAGGGCCCTCCTACAATGAGCAGTTCTTC
length: 15; D: .; size: few; J: TRBJ1-1; V: TRBV9; CDR3: CASSVAPVVNTEAFF; DNA: TGTGCCAGCAGCGTAGCTCCAGTCGTGAACACTGAAGCTTTCTTT
length: 15; D: .; size: once; J: TRBJ1-4; V: TRBV7-9; CDR3: CASSRRSKVNEKLFF; DNA: TGTGCCAGCAGTAGGAGATCGAAGGTTAATGAAAAACTGTTTTTT
length: 13; D: .; size: .; J: TRBJ1-6; V: TRBV29-1; CDR3: CSTRDSYNSPLHF; DNA: TGCAGCACGAGGGACTCCTATAATTCACCCCTCCACTTT
length: 16; D: TRBD2; size: .; J: TRBJ2-5; V: TRBV11-2; CDR3: CASSWGAGGPDETQYF; DNA: TGTGCCAGCAGCTGGGGGGCGGGAGGGCCCGACGAGACCCAGTACTTC
length: 19; D: TRBD2; size: few; J: TRBJ2-2; V: TRBV18; CDR3: CASSLNALAGGPNTGELFF; DNA: TGTGCCAGCTCATTAAACGCACTAGCGGGGGGACCTAACACCGGGGAGCTGTTTTTT
length: 15; D: TRBD1; size: .; J: TRBJ2-1; V: TRBV30; CDR3: CAWSVTGASYNEQFF; DNA: TGTGCCTGGAGTGTCACAGGGGCGTCCTACAATGAGCAGTTCTTC
length: 15; D: .; size: .; J: TRBJ2-2; V: TRBV5-1; CDR3: CASTTGPSNTGELFF; DNA: TGCGCCAGCACTACAGGGCCCTCTAACACCGGGGAGCTGTTTTTT
length: 15; D: TRBD1; size: .; J: TRBJ2-3; V: TRBV5-4; CDR3: CASSGSRGHGDTQYF; DNA: TGTGCCAGCAGCGGCTCCAGGGGGCATGGAGATACGCAGTATTTT